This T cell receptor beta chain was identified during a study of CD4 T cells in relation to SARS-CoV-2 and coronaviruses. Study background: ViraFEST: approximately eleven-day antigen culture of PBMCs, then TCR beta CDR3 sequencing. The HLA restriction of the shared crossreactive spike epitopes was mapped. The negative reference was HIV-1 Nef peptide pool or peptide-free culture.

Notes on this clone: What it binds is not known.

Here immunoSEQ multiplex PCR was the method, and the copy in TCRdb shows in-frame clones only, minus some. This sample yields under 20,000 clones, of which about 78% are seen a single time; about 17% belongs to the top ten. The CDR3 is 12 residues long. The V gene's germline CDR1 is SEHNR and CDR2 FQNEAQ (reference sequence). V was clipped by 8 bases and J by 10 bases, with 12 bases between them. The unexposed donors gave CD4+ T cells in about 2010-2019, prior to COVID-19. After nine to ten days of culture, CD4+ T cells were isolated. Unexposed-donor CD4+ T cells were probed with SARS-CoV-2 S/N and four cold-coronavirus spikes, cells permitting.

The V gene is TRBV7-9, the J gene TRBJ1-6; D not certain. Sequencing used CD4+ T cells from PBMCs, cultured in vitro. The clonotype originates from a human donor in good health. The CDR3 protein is CASSLSGSPLHF. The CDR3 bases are TGTGCCAGCTCTCTAAGCGGCTCACCCCTCCACTTT.